This is a list of T cell receptor beta chains from one sample in a study of T-cell reconstitution after alpha-beta-depleted transplantation in children. A single record per CDR3 protein comes from TCRdb applying MiXCR to the PCR reads. The sample carries 300,000 to 350,000 distinct CDR3 sequences, 20% to 30% recorded once. The sample here was PBMCs, mostly from graft donor cells, taken 180 days after TCRalphabeta/CD19-depleted stem cell transplant. The receptor set was obtained from a male patient between 5 and 17 years old who had a stem cell transplant for acute lymphoblastic leukemia, so the T cells may come from the graft donor. The CDR3 runs from the conserved cysteine through the conserved F or W. Fields, in order: clone size, J gene, D gene, V gene, CDR3 DNA, CDR3 protein. A D gene is named only where the DNA matches it firmly. Size is stated for part of the rows, as once, few or many counts, or as a class when the clone is expanded.

>.|TRBJ2-3|.|TRBV7-8
TGTGCCAGCAGCCCAAACAGGGTCAGAAGCACAGATACGCAGTATTTT
CASSPNRVRSTDTQYF
>.|TRBJ2-1|.|TRBV20-1
TGCAGTGCTAGACGTTCTGGTGGTCTACGCAATGAGCAGTTCTTC
CSARRSGGLRNEQFF
>few|TRBJ1-2|.|TRBV5-1
TGCGCCAGCAGCTTGGATCGGGGGGCGAGGATCATTAACTATGGCTACACCTTC
CASSLDRGARIINYGYTF
>.|TRBJ2-1|.|TRBV4-1
TGCGCCAGCAGCCAACCTCCGGACCTAAAAAGGGGGAATGAGCAGTTCTTC
CASSQPPDLKRGNEQFF
>few|TRBJ2-1|TRBD2|TRBV7-3
TGTGCCAGCAGCTTAATGACTAGCGGCAATGAGCAGTTCTTC
CASSLMTSGNEQFF
>.|TRBJ2-1|TRBD2|TRBV6-1
TGTGCCAGCAGGGGGTCTACGGGAGGAGCCTACAATGAGCAGTTCTTC
CASRGSTGGAYNEQFF
>once|TRBJ1-5|.|TRBV5-7
TGTGCCAGCAGTAAGACTGGGGAAACGAACAAGGATCAGCCCCAGCATTTT
CASSKTGETNKDQPQHF
>many|TRBJ2-1|.|TRBV5-1
TGCGCCAGCAGGAAAATGGAAAACGGACTACCTCTCTACAATGAGCAGTTCTTC
CASRKMENGLPLYNEQFF
>.|TRBJ2-3|.|TRBV5-1
TGCGCCAGCAGCTTGGAAACGCGGGCCAGCACAGATACGCAGTATTTT
CASSLETRASTDTQYF
>few|TRBJ1-5|.|TRBV7-9
TGTGCCAGCAGCATAGACCGGAATCAGCCCCAGCATTTT
CASSIDRNQPQHF
>few|TRBJ2-3|TRBD1|TRBV5-1
TGCGCCAGCAGAACCGGACAGGTCACAGATACGCAGTATTTT
CASRTGQVTDTQYF
>few|TRBJ1-2|.|TRBV12-3/TRBV12-4
TGTGCCAGCAGCCCCCCGGCTGTACTACACTATGGCTACACCTTC
CASSPPAVLHYGYTF
>.|TRBJ2-7|.|TRBV5-1
TGCGCCAGCAGCTTGTATGGCGGCTCTTACGAGCAGTACTTC
CASSLYGGSYEQYF
>many|TRBJ2-1|.|TRBV6-1
TGTGCCAGCAGTCCCTCTGGCGGGTACAATGAGCAGTTCTTC
CASSPSGGYNEQFF
>.|TRBJ1-3|TRBD1|TRBV4-1
TGCGCCAGCAGCCAAGGAGGGAAGGGGGCCATCTCTGGAAACACCATATATTTT
CASSQGGKGAISGNTIYF
>few|TRBJ2-3|TRBD2|TRBV7-8
TGTGCCAGCAGCCTCCGACTAGCGGCAACCTGGGGGGATACGCAGTATTTT
CASSLRLAATWGDTQYF
>.|TRBJ2-7|.|TRBV11-1
TGTGCCAGCAGCTTCGGACGGTTCTACGAGCAGTACTTC
CASSFGRFYEQYF
>once|TRBJ2-3|.|TRBV6-5
TGTGCCAGCAGTTACTCCTTCTTGCGAAATACGCAGTATTTT
CASSYSFLRNTQYF
>.|TRBJ2-1|TRBD2|TRBV12-5
TGTGCTAGTGGTTTGGCACTAGCGGGAGGGGACAATGAGCAGTTCTTC
CASGLALAGGDNEQFF
>many|TRBJ1-2|TRBD1|TRBV5-1
TGCGCCAGCAGCTTGGAGACAGGGGCCCCCTCTAACTATGGCTACACCTTC
CASSLETGAPSNYGYTF
>few|TRBJ2-3|TRBD2|TRBV20-1
TGCAGTGCTAGCTGGCGGGAGACTGATACGCAGTATTTT
CSASWRETDTQYF
>.|TRBJ2-1|.|TRBV20-1
TGCAGTGCTAGTTACGGAACAGGGAACAATGAGCAGTTCTTC
CSASYGTGNNEQFF
>.|TRBJ2-5|.|TRBV28
TGTGCCAGCAGTTTCTGGGAGCGGAGGGGGGTGGAGACCCAGTACTTC
CASSFWERRGVETQYF
>many|TRBJ2-7|TRBD1|TRBV6-5
TGTGCCAGCAGTCACCAGGGGACAGGACAAAGCGAGCAGTACTTC
CASSHQGTGQSEQYF
>once|TRBJ1-2|.|TRBV7-2
TGTGCCAGCAGCTTATGGTTACAGGGAGGAGCCTATGGCTACACCTTC
CASSLWLQGGAYGYTF
>.|TRBJ1-2|TRBD1|TRBV19
TGTGCCAGTAGTATTCTCCGGGACAGCTCCCGTATTGACTATGGCTACACCTTC
CASSILRDSSRIDYGYTF
>few|TRBJ2-1|.|TRBV20-1
TGCAGTGCAAGGGGTCCCGTGGATGAGCAGTTCTTC
CSARGPVDEQFF
>few|TRBJ2-2|.|TRBV7-2
TGTGCCAGCAGCTTAGCGGGGCCCTTTAAGGGCGGGGAGCTGTTTTTT
CASSLAGPFKGGELFF
>.|TRBJ2-3|TRBD1|TRBV7-2
TGTGCCAGCAGCTGGCCAGGGGGCGGGAACACAGATACGCAGTATTTT
CASSWPGGGNTDTQYF
>few|TRBJ1-5|.|TRBV28
TGTGCCAGCAGTTTTCGGCAGGCGCTCTCTTATCAGCCCCAGCATTTT
CASSFRQALSYQPQHF
>.|TRBJ2-3|.|TRBV9
TGTGCCAGCAGGGTGAAGAGGGGATCAGATACGCAGTATTTT
CASRVKRGSDTQYF
>many|TRBJ2-5|TRBD2|TRBV5-1
TGCGCCAGCAGCAATCCGCCCGGGGAGGGGACAGAGACCCAGTACTTC
CASSNPPGEGTETQYF
>.|TRBJ2-5|.|TRBV20-1
TGCAGTGCTAGAGATTGGGGTTGGGAGACCCAGTACTTC
CSARDWGWETQYF
>.|TRBJ1-1|.|TRBV7-6
TGTGCCAGCAGCTTAGCCAACGGGCTTGAAGCTTTCTTT
CASSLANGLEAFF
>.|TRBJ2-5|TRBD2|TRBV5-1
TGCGCCAGCATATCCACCCAAGCGGGAGGAAGAGAGACCCAGTACTTC
CASISTQAGGRETQYF
>.|TRBJ2-1|.|TRBV4-1
TGCGCCAGCACTACTCCCGGGAGAAACAATGAGCAGTTCTTC
CASTTPGRNNEQFF
>few|TRBJ1-2|.|TRBV4-3
TGCGCCAGCAGCCAAGATTGGAGGGTTACACCCTATGGCTACACCTTC
CASSQDWRVTPYGYTF
>few|TRBJ2-2|.|TRBV6-1
TGTGCCAGCACCCCCCAAGGTGTAGGCGGGGAGCTGTTTTTT
CASTPQGVGGELFF
>.|TRBJ2-1|.|TRBV9
TGTGCCAGCAGCGTAGAGGTGGGAGGTTCCTACAATGAGCAGTTCTTC
CASSVEVGGSYNEQFF
>few|TRBJ2-7|.|TRBV29-1
TGCAGCGTTAAGCGCTCGAGCTCCTACGAGCAGTACTTC
CSVKRSSSYEQYF